A single sample is the source of the 28 T cell receptor beta chains below, sequenced in a study of human T cells and chemical hapten exposure. Each CDR3 protein gets one entry after TCRdb re-called the RACE reads with MiXCR. The sample comprises 60,000 to 70,000 distinct CDR3 sequences, approximately 11% of which are singletons, and 5% to 5.5% rests with the top ten. Indicated time point: pre-sensitization, week 0. Treatment described: therapeutic diphenylcyclopropenone sensitization with weekly scalp DPC. This material consisted of whole blood, taken in connection with sensitization to the hapten diphenylcyclopropenone (DPC). The source of these receptors is a woman in her forties or fifties with alopecia areata. Some clones in this sample may be carry-over from other donors' samples.

There are a few counts of this clonotype. V gene TRBV4-2 combines with J gene TRBJ1-5; unclear D gene. Trimming took off 0 bases at V and 4 bases at J, with 10 bases between the two ends. The CDR3 spans 15 residues. Germline V lookup: CDR1 LGHNA, CDR2 YNFKEQ. The CDR3 sequence: CASSQDSVDNQPQHF. The CDR3 DNA sequence: TGTGCCAGCAGCCAAGATTCGGTCGATAATCAGCCCCAGCATTTT.

This clonotype was observed at least ten times. The chain employs TRBV5-1 and TRBJ2-1, with D perhaps matching TRBD1 (6 bases). From germline, CDR1 is SGHRS and CDR2 YFSETQ. The CDR3 extends over 13 amino acids. V was pared by 5 bases and J by 7 bases, with 13 bases between. The CDR3 coding sequence is TGCGCCAGCAGTTCGGGACAACGGAATGAGCAGTTCTTC. It is translated as CASSSGQRNEQFF.

This clonotype has more than one count but fewer than ten. The rearrangement links TRBV18 to TRBJ2-3, with D unclear. The germline V gene encodes CDR1 KGHSH and CDR2 LQKENI. CDR3 length: 14 residues. V shed 4 bases and J shed 0 bases, with 8 bases lying between them. CDR3 amino acids: CASSLSSSTDTQYF. CDR3 sequence (DNA): TGTGCCAGCTCACTCAGCTCTAGCACAGATACGCAGTATTTT.

In regard to this clonotype: This may come from a read error, since a much larger clone is one base off. The CDR3 reads CASSLFSYGYIF. The CDR3 DNA reads TGTGCCAGCAGCTTATTCAGCTATGGCTACATCTTC. This rearrangement joins TRBV7-9 to TRBJ1-2; no reliable D call. The CDR3 extends over 12 amino acids. The V gene's germline CDR1 is SEHNR and CDR2 FQNEAQ (reference sequence).

The table lists this clonotype with many counts. The chain has TRBV11-2 and TRBJ1-4; no clear D gene. Trimming removed 0 bases at V and 8 bases at J, with 13 bases between. This CDR3 has 15 amino acids. Germline CDR1 SGHAT, CDR2 FQNNGV. In nucleotides, the CDR3 is TGTGCCAGCAGCTTAGATCAAGGGAGGTGGGAAAAACTGTTTTTT. Translated: CASSLDQGRWEKLFF.

This clonotype has more than one count but fewer than ten. V gene TRBV30 combines with J gene TRBJ2-6; D possibly matches TRBD1 or TRBD2 (6 bases each). Trimming took 1 base from V and 2 from J, leaving 12 bases between them. The CDR3 totals 16 residues. Germline V gene data show CDR1 as GTSNPN and CDR2 as SVGIG (reference sequence). The CDR3 region is CAWSGGRGPGANVLTF. DNA for the CDR3: TGTGCCTGGAGTGGGGGTCGGGGGCCTGGGGCCAACGTCCTGACTTTC.

This clonotype occurred a few times. V is TRBV5-1 and J is TRBJ2-1; D is ambiguous. The V end was cut by 2 bases, the J end by 3 bases, with 12 bases between. CDR1 and CDR2 from the germline V gene are SGHRS and YFSETQ. This CDR3 has 15 residues. For the CDR3, the DNA is TGCGCCAGCAGCTTAAGTACGCCTTTCTACAATGAGCAGTTCTTC. This sequence encodes CASSLSTPFYNEQFF.

The chain recombines TRBV28 with TRBJ2-7; D is unclear. Trimming stripped 5 bases from V and 5 bases from J, with 7 bases between. The CDR3 totals 11 residues. Germline V gene sequence: CDR1 MDHEN, CDR2 SYDVKM. The CDR3 loop reads CASSRPDEQYF. The CDR3 nucleotides read TGTGCCAGCAGTCGGCCGGACGAGCAGTACTTC.

The chain recombines TRBV28 with TRBJ1-5; 9 bases are shared with TRBD1. The CDR3 extends over 16 amino acids. After removal of 7 bases from V and 7 bases from J, the junction contained 14 bases not matched to a gene. Per germline, CDR1 MDHEN and CDR2 SYDVKM. This CDR3 reads CASTPHRDRDSQPQHF. DNA of the CDR3: TGTGCCAGCACCCCGCACCGGGACAGGGATTCGCAGCCCCAGCATTTT.

The CDR3, as DNA: TGCAGCGTTGCGAGGGGCAAGGACGAGCAGTACTTC. Its translation: CSVARGKDEQYF. The V call is TRBV29-1, the J call TRBJ2-7; D may be TRBD1 or TRBD2 (5 bases each). V gave up 4 bases and J gave up 5 bases, with 12 bases separating them. Germline lookup yields CDR1 SQVTM and CDR2 ANQGSEA. The CDR3 loop spans 12 amino acids.

The chain recombines TRBV6-5 with TRBJ1-1; 7 nucleotides line up with TRBD1. The V gene's germline CDR1 is MNHEY and CDR2 SVGAGI. Germline trimming cut 5 bases from V and 0 bases from J; bases unmatched to any gene: 6. The CDR3 consists of 15 residues. The CDR3 here is CASSGQGQMNTEAFF. The CDR3 nucleotides are TGTGCCAGCAGTGGTCAGGGACAGATGAACACTGAAGCTTTCTTT.

The table lists this clonotype with many counts. The chain uses TRBV13 and TRBJ2-3; no reliable D call. Trimming removed 5 bases from V and 1 base from J, with 4 bases in between. This CDR3 contains 12 residues. Per germline, CDR1 PRHDT and CDR2 FYEKMQ (reference sequence). The CDR3: CASSIRTDTQYF. The CDR3 region has the DNA TGTGCCAGCAGCATCCGCACAGATACGCAGTATTTT.

The sample holds many counts of this clonotype. This sequence joins TRBV30 and TRBJ1-4; TRBD1 might be the D (6 bases). The V gene's germline CDR1 is GTSNPN and CDR2 SVGIG (reference sequence). This CDR3 has 14 amino acids. Trimming shortened V by 3 bases and J by 5 bases, and 13 bases separated the two germline ends. The CDR3 DNA follows: TGTGCCTGGAGATTAGCCGGGGGCAATGAAAAACTGTTTTTT. Protein product: CAWRLAGGNEKLFF.

This clonotype has just one count. The genes are TRBV5-1 and TRBJ1-4; 7 positions agree with TRBD1. This CDR3 region has 14 residues. CDR1 SGHRS and CDR2 YFSETQ come from the germline V gene. V shed 4 bases, J shed 10 bases, and the junction held 10 bases outside the gene matches. CDR3 nucleotides: TGCGCCAGCAGCCGGGACAGTTCAAAAGGAAAACTGTTTTTT. Translation: CASSRDSSKGKLFF.

Notes on this clonotype: Being one base from a much bigger clone, this may be a read error. This chain uses TRBV9 with TRBJ2-1; no clear D gene. This CDR3 is 14 amino acids long. V was clipped by 4 bases and J by 2 bases, with 10 bases between them. Germline-derived CDR1 and CDR2 are SGDLS and YYNGEE. Written as DNA, the CDR3 is TGTGCCAGCAGCTCGGGCCCTCCCTACAATGAGCAGTTCTTC. It yields the protein CASSSGPPYNEQFF.

This clonotype was counted only a few times. The gene calls are TRBV3-1 and TRBJ2-1; 9 bases line up with TRBD2. The CDR3 has 13 amino acids. The germline V gene has CDR1 LGHDT and CDR2 YNNKEL (reference sequence). V shed 6 bases, J shed 16 bases, and the junction held 13 bases outside the gene matches. CDR3 residues: CASRHSGGQGEFF. The CDR3 DNA sequence: TGTGCCAGCAGACATAGCGGGGGCCAAGGCGAATTCTTC.

This clonotype has at least ten counts. The chain has TRBV18 and TRBJ2-1; D gene unclear. CDR3 length: 14 residues. V dropped 0 bases and J dropped 4 bases, with 7 bases sitting between them. The germline V gene encodes CDR1 KGHSH and CDR2 LQKENI. The CDR3 spells CASSPPSTYNEQFF. For the CDR3, the DNA is TGTGCCAGCTCACCACCTTCCACTTACAATGAGCAGTTCTTC.

This clonotype was detected many times. V usage is TRBV5-1 and J usage is TRBJ2-7; 7 positions agree with TRBD1. Germline V gene lookup returns CDR1 SGHRS and CDR2 YFSETQ. The V and J ends lost 4 bases and 6 bases, in that order; junction bases with no gene match: 4. The CDR3 loop spans 12 amino acids. The chain's CDR3 is CASSSDRAEQYF. For the CDR3, the DNA is TGCGCCAGCAGCAGCGACAGGGCCGAGCAGTACTTC.

The sample holds a few counts of this clonotype. The rearrangement joins TRBV30 to TRBJ1-1; D remains unclear. In germline, CDR1 is GTSNPN, CDR2 SVGIG (reference sequence). With 0 bases removed from V and 8 bases from J, the gap between germline ends came to 10 bases. The length of the CDR3 is 12 residues. CDR3 region: CAWSVRSPEAFF. DNA for the CDR3: TGTGCCTGGAGTGTTAGGAGCCCCGAAGCTTTCTTT.

This clonotype was detected many times. The rearrangement uses TRBV7-2 and TRBJ2-3; TRBD2 agrees at 13 bases. J gave up 1 base and V 7 bases, and 5 bases lay outside the gene matches. CDR3 length: 16 amino acids. Germline-derived CDR1 and CDR2 are SGHTA and FQGNSA. The CDR3 DNA sequence: TGTGCCAGCACCCGCGGACTAGCGGGGGGCACAGATACGCAGTATTTT. The encoded protein is CASTRGLAGGTDTQYF.

There are many counts of this clonotype. The V and J genes are TRBV7-2 and TRBJ1-2; D call uncertain. The CDR3 length is 16 residues. Germline V gene sequence: CDR1 SGHTA, CDR2 FQGNSA. The V gene lost 5 bases and the J gene lost 0 bases, with 16 bases spanning the gap. The chain's CDR3 is CASSPYPGRPNYGYTF. CDR3 coding DNA: TGTGCCAGCAGCCCATATCCCGGGCGCCCTAACTATGGCTACACCTTC.

Ten or more counts support this clonotype. The rearrangement uses TRBV29-1 and TRBJ1-1, with D uncertain. CDR1 is SQVTM and CDR2 is ANQGSEA in the germline V gene. This CDR3 has 13 amino acids. The germline V and J ends were trimmed by 5 bases and 1 base, with 11 bases remaining between them. The CDR3 region is CSVFAGANTEAFF. CDR3 coding DNA: TGCAGCGTTTTTGCAGGAGCGAACACTGAAGCTTTCTTT.

The V call is TRBV12-3 or TRBV12-4, the J call TRBJ1-2; D is unresolved. V was shortened by 6 bases and J by 8 bases, with 16 bases between the two germline ends. CDR3 length equals 13 residues. The CDR3 here is CASRRRDMAGYTF. CDR3 bases: TGTGCCAGCAGGCGGCGGGATATGGCCGGCTACACCTTC.

This clonotype was counted many times. V is TRBV28 and J is TRBJ2-7, with 7 nucleotides matching TRBD1. V dropped 5 bases and J dropped 1; count of bases not matched to a gene: 8. Germline V lookup: CDR1 MDHEN, CDR2 SYDVKM. The length of the CDR3 is 15 residues. Here the CDR3 reads CASSQINRGSYEQYF. DNA for the CDR3: TGTGCCAGCAGTCAAATAAACAGGGGATCCTACGAGCAGTACTTC.

The CDR3 coding sequence is TGTGCCAGCAGCATCCAGGGGTCCAATGAGCAGTTCTTC. Its protein is CASSIQGSNEQFF. The chain has TRBV12-3 or TRBV12-4 and TRBJ2-1, with D possibly TRBD1 on 6 matching bases. V was pared by 6 bases and J by 6 bases, with 12 bases between. The CDR3 spans 13 residues.

This clonotype was detected many times. V and J are TRBV7-3 and TRBJ2-3, with D perhaps TRBD2 (6 bases). Between the trimmed V and J ends, which lost 5 bases and 0 bases, there was a span of 24 bases. The CDR3 has 19 residues. Germline assignment: CDR1 SGHTA and CDR2 FQGTGA. In DNA, the CDR3 is TGTGCCAGCAGCCTTCAACCCGCGGGGAGTCAGAGGAGCACAGATACGCAGTATTTT. It translates to CASSLQPAGSQRSTDTQYF. The whole variable domain, filled in from reference TRBV7-3 and TRBJ2-3, reads GAGVSQTPSNKVTEKGKYVELRCDPISGHTALYWYRQSLGQGPEFLIYFQGTGAADDSGLPNDRFFAVRPEGSVSTLKIQRTERGDSAVYLCASSLQPAGSQRSTDTQYFGPGTRLTVL.

This clonotype was observed at least ten times. The CDR3 DNA is TGTGCCAGCAGTCCGGGAGGGTGGTCAGATACGCAGTATTTT. Translation gives CASSPGGWSDTQYF. J is TRBJ2-3 and V is TRBV28, with 8 bases matching TRBD2. CDR3 length: 14 amino acids. Unmatched junction bases numbered 5, after V lost 5 bases and J lost 4 bases. The germline CDR1 and CDR2 sequences are MDHEN and SYDVKM.

The sample holds a few counts of this clonotype. The chain joins TRBV7-6 to TRBJ1-2; D gene ambiguous. The CDR3 has 15 amino acids. Trimming removed 3 bases from V and 0 bases from J, with 11 bases in between. Germline CDR1 and CDR2: SGHVS and FNYEAQ. CDR3 nucleotides: TGTGCCAGCAGCTTCAAACCGGGTGCTAACTATGGCTACACCTTC. The encoded protein is CASSFKPGANYGYTF.